This T cell receptor beta chain stems from a study of human T cells and chemical hapten exposure. Points from the study as a whole: TCRs whose frequency exceeded 1 in 1000 remained the same following DPC sensitization.

TCRdb reprocessed the RACE reads with MiXCR, giving one entry per CDR3 protein. Counted here are more than 95,000 distinct CDR3 sequences, around 34% occurring once; the ten biggest clones make up around 2.5%. A few counts support this clonotype. No antigen is known for it. Germline CDR1 DFQATT, CDR2 SNEGSKA (reference sequence). CDR3 length equals 13 residues. Trimming removed 6 bases from V and 6 bases from J, with 14 bases in between. As for time point: patch test 3, about 24 weeks after DPC sensitization. Specified treatment: therapeutic diphenylcyclopropenone sensitization with weekly scalp DPC. Investigators collected blood before applying each patch test.

The J gene is TRBJ2-2, the V gene TRBV20-1; D is ambiguous. This sample comprised whole blood, obtained in connection with sensitization to the hapten diphenylcyclopropenone (DPC). The TCR sequence derives from a man aged 40-50 years with alopecia areata. Some clones in this sample may be carry-over from other donors' samples. CDR3 loop: CSAPAGDAGELFF. The CDR3 DNA sequence: TGCAGTGCCCCGGCCGGTGACGCCGGGGAGCTGTTTTTT.